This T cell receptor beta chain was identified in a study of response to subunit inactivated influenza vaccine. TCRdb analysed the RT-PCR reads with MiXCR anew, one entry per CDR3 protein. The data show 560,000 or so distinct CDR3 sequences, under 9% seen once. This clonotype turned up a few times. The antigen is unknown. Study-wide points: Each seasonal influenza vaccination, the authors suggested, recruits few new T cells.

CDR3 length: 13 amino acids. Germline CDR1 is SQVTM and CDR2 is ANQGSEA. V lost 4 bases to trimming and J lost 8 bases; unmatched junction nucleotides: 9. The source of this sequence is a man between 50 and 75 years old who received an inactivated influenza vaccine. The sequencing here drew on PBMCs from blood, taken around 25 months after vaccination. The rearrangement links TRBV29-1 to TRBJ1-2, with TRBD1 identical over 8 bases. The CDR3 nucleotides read TGCAGCGTTGGGGTGTTAGACAGGGGCGGCTACACCTTC. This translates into CSVGVLDRGGYTF.